This TCR beta chain was identified in a study of blood T cell repertoires in COVID-19 (dated by TCRdb to the early 2020s). The study in broad terms: Samples from collaborators originated in the United States, Italy and Spain and spanned both the acute and convalescent phases of COVID-19. The material from the prospective study consisted of cDNA or gDNA derived from T cells, B-cell-depleted T cells, or PBMCs. The dataset comprised deeply sampled blood TCRbeta repertoires from subjects exposed to, actively infected with, or recovered from COVID-19. The repertoires were released in a freely available public database meant as a resource for research on the immune response to SARS-CoV-2. The samples were drawn from the first 160 participants of the ongoing ImmuneRACE study and from more than 1,000 subjects provided by 6 global collaborators. Nearly every sample came with metadata listing a de-identified subject ID, COVID-19 status, age in years and sex. Where HLA class I and class II types were available, the types were taken from metadata supplied by the sample provider, not from assay-based typing.

One collaborating source in Seattle enrolled patients while the patients were actively infected and followed the patients over time throughout the course of disease. Each collaborating institution followed its own protocols to collect whole blood in K2EDTA tubes. Collaborator samples were shipped for TCRbeta analysis as frozen whole blood, isolated PBMCs, or DNA extracted from either sample type. Here is what the overall study found, with its caveats: How much clinical and demographic metadata was included differed by source and by participant, and the metadata was provided uncurated.

TCRbeta CDR3 regions were amplified from genomic DNA using the immunoSEQ Assay, a bias-controlled multiplex PCR. Turning to the authors' computational methods: The number of nucleated cells in each sample was estimated by amplification of reference gene primers within the assay. To quantify the absolute abundance of each unique TCRbeta CDR3 rearrangement, sequence reads were collapsed and filtered. Productive Simpson clonality was computed per sample as the square root of Simpson's diversity index over productive rearrangements. As stored in TCRdb, this immuneACCESS dataset retains in-frame rearrangements with V and J assigned. A fraction of the clones does not appear; measured against another copy, unresolved V genes explain less than half of the discrepancy, and the remainder lacks a known reason. V and J calls and clone size come straight from that table; D and trimming were deduced from the DNA. The sample table contains about 160,000 clones; only one count was recorded for around 79% of them. Together, the top ten hold around 8.1% of the sample.

As concerns this clone: Its antigen is still unknown. Per-base qualities were not stored, and no clone one base away is much larger.

V sheds 0 bases and J sheds 6 bases, leaving 9 bases between their ends. CDR1 and CDR2 (SGDLS, YYNGEE) derive from the germline V gene. From the cysteine through the phenylalanine, the CDR3 covers 14 amino acids. Just the 42-base CDR3 DNA is kept, in frame starting at base 1. The receptor was isolated from a woman aged 55-69 years with COVID-19, enrolled during active disease. The sample comprised peripheral blood. Recombination linked TRBV9 to TRBJ2-2; D gene: possibly TRBD2, on 6 matching bases. The nucleotide sequence is TGTGCCAGCAGCGTAGCCGGAGGGGCCGGGGAGCTGTTTTTT. This yields the protein CASSVAGGAGELFF.